This T cell receptor (beta chain) stems from a study of T cells in Graves' hyperthyroidism and ophthalmopathy. General observations from the study: Blood held most thyroid clonotypes expanded above 0.001 frequency.

Of note for this clonotype: Its antigen is not known.

Deletions cut 3 bases from V and 5 bases from J, with 13 bases between. This CDR3 is 14 amino acids long. In germline, CDR1 is MNHEY, CDR2 SMNVEV (reference sequence). Over 18 months, lack of ophthalmopathy progression marked Graves' hyperthyroidism as stable. Uncontrolled infection, other autoimmune disease, pregnancy or lactation excluded patients. Researchers amplified the TCR beta CDR3 regions from RNA transcripts. TCR CDR3 regions were first amplified by RT-PCR with HTBI primers. TCRdb ran MiXCR on the multiplex PCR reads and lists one entry per CDR3 protein. The sample has some 510,000 distinct CDR3 sequences; 46% are singletons.

The receptor was isolated from a woman aged 18-35 years with Graves' hyperthyroidism. The J gene is TRBJ2-5, the V gene TRBV27; TRBD2 is a possible D gene (5 bases). The sample taken for sequencing was peripheral blood or thyroid tissue (not recorded which). The CDR3 nucleotides are TGTGCCAGCAGTTTTATTCCGAGAGGGGAGACCCAGTACTTC. Protein: CASSFIPRGETQYF.